Detailed here is one TCR beta chain. The CDR3 is made up of 16 amino acids. Germline V CDR1 and CDR2: SGHTA, FQGNSA. V was clipped by 1 base and J by 4 bases; unmatched bases: 7. Reverse transcription of about 0.45 to 1 ug RNA used random hexamers. Amplification of TCR beta CDR3 by immunoSEQ multiplex PCR spanned 54 Vbeta and 13 Jbeta. TCRdb reprocessed the immunoSEQ multiplex PCR reads via MiXCR and lists one record per CDR3 protein. The table lists 300,000 to 350,000 distinct CDR3 sequences, around 90% of them singletons, with approximately 0.065% in the top ten. The source of the sample is a study of CD8 T cells in Susac syndrome.

This chain joins TRBV7-2 and TRBJ2-3; 8 bases fit TRBD2. The sequence came from a human donor with multiple sclerosis. Sequencing was done on a sample of CD4+ T cells from PBMCs. The CDR3 sequence: CASSLDAGGAPDTQYF. The DNA of the CDR3 is TGTGCCAGCAGCTTAGACGCGGGGGGCGCCCCAGATACGCAGTATTTT.